These 15 T cell receptor beta chains were sequenced from one sample in a study of identical twins. TCRdb ran MiXCR on the 5' RACE reads and lists one entry per CDR3 protein. The sample lists approximately 590,000 distinct CDR3 sequences; 7.5% to 10% were seen once. In addition, the sample was reused for a study of yellow fever vaccine responses in identical twins.

The sequencing input was PBMCs. These receptors all come from a woman aged 18 to 35 in good health.

The CDR3 sequence is CSARKTGLETQYF. The CDR3 DNA reads as TGCAGTGCTAGAAAGACAGGGTTGGAGACCCAGTACTTC. The genes are TRBV20-1 and TRBJ2-5, with 7 nucleotides matching TRBD1. The CDR3 spans 13 residues. From germline, CDR1 is DFQATT and CDR2 SNEGSKA (reference sequence). The V gene end was trimmed by 2 bases and the J gene end by 5 bases; junction bases not matched to a gene: 5.

This clonotype was seen a few times. V usage is TRBV5-1 and J usage is TRBJ1-1; D possibly corresponds to TRBD1 (6 bases). V was trimmed by 0 bases and J by 1 base, leaving 10 bases between them. The CDR3 is made up of 15 amino acids. Germline V gene sequence: CDR1 SGHRS, CDR2 YFSETQ. The CDR3 nucleotides are TGCGCCAGCAGCTTGGGGGGGACACAGAACACTGAAGCTTTCTTT. This gives the protein CASSLGGTQNTEAFF. Using reference TRBV5-1 and TRBJ1-1 for the parts outside the CDR3, the full variable domain is KAGVTQTPRYLIKTRGQQVTLSCSPISGHRSVSWYQQTPGQGLQFLFEYFSETQRNKGNFPGRFSGRQFSNSRSEMNVSTLELGDSALYLCASSLGGTQNTEAFFGQGTRLTVV.

V usage is TRBV3-1 and J usage is TRBJ2-2; 11 positions agree with TRBD2. Germline V lookup: CDR1 LGHDT, CDR2 YNNKEL (reference sequence). This CDR3 is built from 18 residues. V lost 5 bases and J lost 0; bases outside the gene matches: 8. The DNA for the CDR3 is TGTGCCAGCAGCGTCACTAGCGGGGGCCCGACGAACACCGGGGAGCTGTTTTTT. Protein product: CASSVTSGGPTNTGELFF.

This clonotype was seen only a few times. The chain is built from TRBV3-1 and TRBJ1-1; D unresolved. V lost 0 bases and J lost 11, with 13 bases in between. The CDR3 spans 13 residues. CDR1 and CDR2 from the germline V gene are LGHDT and YNNKEL (reference sequence). CDR3 DNA: TGTGCCAGCAGCCAAGACAACGCACTGGGGGCTTTCTTT. This translates into CASSQDNALGAFF.

This chain links TRBV28 with TRBJ2-7, with D possibly matching TRBD1 (8 bases). The V end was cut by 5 bases, the J end by 13 bases, with 15 bases between. CDR1 and CDR2 (germline): MDHEN, SYDVKM. CDR3 size: 11 residues. DNA for the CDR3: TGTGCCAGCAGTGAGCGGGACAGGAGATACTTC. It yields the protein CASSERDRRYF.

This clonotype came up many times. CDR3 region: CASTRPSGGFRGEQFF. In DNA form, the CDR3 reads TGTGCCAGCACCCGACCTAGCGGGGGTTTTCGTGGTGAGCAGTTCTTC. V usage is TRBV6-2 or TRBV6-3 and J usage is TRBJ2-1, with 10 nucleotides matching TRBD2. The CDR3 consists of 16 residues. CDR1 is MNHEY and CDR2 is SVGEGT in the germline V gene. V shed 7 bases and J 9 bases; nucleotides not matched to a gene: 15.

This clonotype was seen only a few times. The V and J genes are TRBV28 and TRBJ1-2; 8 positions agree with TRBD1. The length of the CDR3 is 13 residues. Looked up from germline, CDR1 is MDHEN and CDR2 is SYDVKM. V gave up 6 bases and J gave up 6 bases; unmatched junction bases: 6. Here the CDR3 reads CASRAGGINGYTF. The CDR3 bases are TGTGCCAGCAGAGCAGGGGGCATAAATGGCTACACCTTC.

In this sample, this clonotype turned up many times. The chain uses TRBV12-3 or TRBV12-4 and TRBJ1-2; D not certain. CDR3 length: 13 amino acids. V gave up 3 bases and J gave up 8 bases, with 13 bases separating them. DNA for the CDR3: TGTGCCAGCAGTTTGGGTGGTCGGTGGGGCTACACCTTC. Translation: CASSLGGRWGYTF.

V gene TRBV20-1 combines with J gene TRBJ2-7, with D perhaps TRBD2 (6 bases). V dropped 5 bases and J dropped 4 bases, with 12 bases sitting between them. This CDR3 region has 12 residues. Germline V gene sequence: CDR1 DFQATT, CDR2 SNEGSKA (reference sequence). The CDR3: CSARLGWYEQYF. The DNA of the CDR3 is TGCAGTGCTCGACTAGGCTGGTACGAGCAGTACTTC.

The gene calls are TRBV20-1 and TRBJ2-1; TRBD2 matches at 14 bases. V shed 3 bases and J 1 base; nucleotides not matched to a gene: 5. Germline V gene sequence: CDR1 DFQATT, CDR2 SNEGSKA (reference sequence). The CDR3 extends over 17 amino acids. CDR3 loop: CSARRLAGGLSYNEQFF. CDR3 coding DNA: TGCAGTGCTAGGAGACTAGCGGGGGGGCTGTCCTACAATGAGCAGTTCTTC.

This clonotype was picked up a small number of times. CDR3 region: CASSGGDRVGFEQYF. The CDR3 DNA sequence: TGTGCCAGCAGCGGAGGGGACAGGGTTGGTTTCGAGCAGTACTTC. The chain couples TRBV7-9 to TRBJ2-7; 9 nucleotides line up with TRBD1. Germline V gene sequence: CDR1 SEHNR, CDR2 FQNEAQ (reference sequence). This CDR3 is built from 15 residues. V dropped 5 bases and J dropped 6; count of bases not matched to a gene: 11. Variable domain in full (rest from reference TRBV7-9 and TRBJ2-7): DTGVSQNPRHKITKRGQNVTFRCDPISEHNRLYWYRQTLGQGPEFLTYFQNEAQLEKSRLLSDRFSAERPKGSFSTLEIQRTEQGDSAMYLCASSGGDRVGFEQYFGPGTRLTVT.

J is TRBJ2-7 and V is TRBV20-1, with 11 bases matching TRBD1. CDR3 size: 16 residues. V lost 0 bases to trimming and J lost 3 bases; unmatched junction nucleotides: 7. Germline values: CDR1 DFQATT, CDR2 SNEGSKA (reference sequence). The CDR3 nucleotides read TGCAGTGCTAGAGATTGGGACAGGGGGGTTGGCTACGAGCAGTACTTC. It specifies CSARDWDRGVGYEQYF.

The chain is built from TRBV25-1 and TRBJ2-5; D remains ambiguous. Per germline, CDR1 MGHDK and CDR2 SYGVNS. Trimming left V 1 base short and J 4 bases short, with 7 bases between. The length of the CDR3 is 13 residues. The CDR3 region has the DNA TGTGCCAGCAGTGAATTCGGCTCAGAGACCCAGTACTTC. This translates into CASSEFGSETQYF. The full variable domain, rest sourced from reference TRBV25-1 and TRBJ2-5, is EADIYQTPRYLVIGTGKKITLECSQTMGHDKMYWYQQDPGMELHLIHYSYGVNSTEKGDLSSESTVSRIRTEHFPLTLESARPSHTSQYLCASSEFGSETQYFGPGTRLLVL.

This clonotype appeared many times. As DNA, the CDR3 is TGTGCCATCAGTGACAGGGGTAAAGAGACCCAGTACTTC. Its protein product is CAISDRGKETQYF. The chain links TRBV10-3 to TRBJ2-5, with D tentatively TRBD1 (6 bases). V was trimmed by 3 bases and J by 3 bases, leaving 8 bases between them. This CDR3 is built from 13 residues. The V gene's germline CDR1 is ENHRY and CDR2 SYGVKD.

This clonotype was counted a few times. This rearrangement joins TRBV12-3 or TRBV12-4 to TRBJ2-7; 8 bases line up with TRBD2. The V and J ends lost 2 bases and 2 bases, in that order; junction bases with no gene match: 5. CDR3 length: 15 residues. The CDR3, as DNA: TGTGCCAGCAGTTTACAACTAGCGGTAACCTACGAGCAGTACTTC. Translation: CASSLQLAVTYEQYF.